The clone carrying this T cell receptor (beta chain) occurred a few times. The sample belongs to a study of T cells in Graves' hyperthyroidism and ophthalmopathy. The CDR3 contains 15 residues. Trimming shortened V by 5 bases and J by 7 bases, and 21 bases separated the two germline ends. The germline gives CDR1 DFQATT, CDR2 SNEGSKA (reference sequence). Hyperthyroidism was newly diagnosed in patients aged 18 to 65 (duration under 2 months). It was uncontrolled infection, other autoimmune disease, pregnancy or lactation that excluded patients. RNA transcripts yielded amplified TCR beta CDR3 regions. The HTBI primer set drove a first-round RT-PCR of the TCR CDR3. TCRdb re-called the multiplex PCR reads through MiXCR, storing one row per CDR3 protein. The sample yields about 720,000 distinct CDR3 sequences, around 17% seen once.

Sequencing was carried out using blood. This rearrangement joins TRBV20-1 to TRBJ1-5; D is unclear. This receptor was taken from a young man with Graves' hyperthyroidism. The CDR3 loop is CSARLLGKSGQPQHF. Here the CDR3 DNA reads TGCAGTGCTCGCCTTTTGGGGAAAAGTGGACAGCCCCAGCATTTT.